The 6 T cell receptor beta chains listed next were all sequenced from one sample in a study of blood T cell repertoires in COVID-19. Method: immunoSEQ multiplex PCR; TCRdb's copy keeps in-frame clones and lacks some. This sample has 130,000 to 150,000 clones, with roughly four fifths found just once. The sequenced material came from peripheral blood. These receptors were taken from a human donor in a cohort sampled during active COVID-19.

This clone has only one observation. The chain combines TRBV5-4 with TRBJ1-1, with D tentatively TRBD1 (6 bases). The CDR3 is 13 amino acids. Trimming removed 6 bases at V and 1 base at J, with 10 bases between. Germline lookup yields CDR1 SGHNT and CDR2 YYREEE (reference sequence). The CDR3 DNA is TGTGCCAGCACCGGACAGAAGAACACTGAAGCTTTCTTT. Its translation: CASTGQKNTEAFF.

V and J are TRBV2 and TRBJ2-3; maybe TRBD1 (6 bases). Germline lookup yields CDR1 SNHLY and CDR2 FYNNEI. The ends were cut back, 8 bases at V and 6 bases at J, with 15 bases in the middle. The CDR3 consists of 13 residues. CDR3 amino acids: CASQTGTGDTQYF. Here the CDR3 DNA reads TGTGCCAGCCAAACAGGGACCGGGGATACGCAGTATTTT.

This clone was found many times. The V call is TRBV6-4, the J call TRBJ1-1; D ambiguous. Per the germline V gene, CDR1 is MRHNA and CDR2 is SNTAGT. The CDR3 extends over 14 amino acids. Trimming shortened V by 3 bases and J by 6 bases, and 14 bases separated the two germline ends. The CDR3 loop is CASSETGGEAEAFF. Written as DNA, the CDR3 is TGTGCCAGCAGTGAAACCGGCGGGGAAGCTGAAGCTTTCTTT.

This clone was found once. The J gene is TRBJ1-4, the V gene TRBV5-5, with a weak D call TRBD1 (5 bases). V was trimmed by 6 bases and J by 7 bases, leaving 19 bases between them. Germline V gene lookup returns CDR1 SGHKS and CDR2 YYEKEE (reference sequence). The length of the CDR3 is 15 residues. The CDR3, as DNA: TGTGCCAGCACCACCCGCCTCAGGGATAGTGAAAAACTGTTTTTT. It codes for CASTTRLRDSEKLFF. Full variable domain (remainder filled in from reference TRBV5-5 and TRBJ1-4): DAGVTQSPTHLIKTRGQQVTLRCSPISGHKSVSWYQQVLGQGPQFIFQYYEKEERGRGNFPDRFSARQFPNYSSELNVNALLLGDSALYLCASTTRLRDSEKLFFGSGTQLSVL.

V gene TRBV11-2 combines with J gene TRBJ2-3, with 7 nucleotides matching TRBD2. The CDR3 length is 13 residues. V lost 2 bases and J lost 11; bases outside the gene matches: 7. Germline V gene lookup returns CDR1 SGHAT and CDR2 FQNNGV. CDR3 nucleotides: TGTGCCAGCAGCTTACAACGACTAGCCCAGCAGTATTTT. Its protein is CASSLQRLAQQYF.

CDR3 in DNA: TGTGCCAGGACCGAGGATACTACAGGGGATACGCAGTATTTT. Its translation: CARTEDTTGDTQYF. This sequence joins TRBV6-4 and TRBJ2-3, with D tentatively TRBD1 (6 bases). This CDR3 spans 14 amino acids. Trimming pared 9 bases from V and 6 bases from J, leaving 19 bases between. Germline CDR1 reads MRHNA; CDR2 reads SNTAGT.